These 7 T cell receptor beta chains originate from one sample sequenced in a study of T cell responses to AZD1222 COVID-19 vaccine. Measured with immunoSEQ multiplex PCR; TCRdb has only the in-frame clones, and not every one. The sample lists 130,000 or so clones; around 89% were seen once. Specimen: peripheral blood, collected on day 0 of MenACWY control vaccination. These receptors all come from an adult in good health.

The V and J genes are TRBV11-2 and TRBJ2-1; D may be TRBD1 (6 bases). There are 15 residues in the CDR3. CDR1 and CDR2 (germline): SGHAT, FQNNGV. With 6 bases removed from V and 1 base from J, the gap between germline ends came to 13 bases. CDR3 sequence: CASRRTENSYNEQFF. The CDR3 DNA reads as TGTGCCAGCAGACGGACAGAAAATTCCTACAATGAGCAGTTCTTC.

This clone was recorded once. The chain is built from TRBV12-3 or TRBV12-4 and TRBJ2-1, with D unclear. V was clipped by 6 bases and J by 5 bases, with 8 bases between them. This CDR3 has 12 amino acids. CDR3 nucleotide sequence: TGTGCCAGCAGCCAGAATAACAATGAGCAGTTCTTC. It codes for CASSQNNNEQFF.

V is TRBV6-5 and J is TRBJ1-2; the D gene is possibly TRBD1 (6 bases). The V and J ends lost 5 bases and 1 base respectively, with 8 bases between them. The CDR3 runs to 13 residues. The germline CDR1 and CDR2 sequences are MNHEY and SVGAGI. The CDR3 DNA sequence: TGTGCCAGCAGTAGGGGGATTAACTATGGCTACACCTTC. Translated, it gives CASSRGINYGYTF.

In its sample, this clone was seen a few times. CDR3 residues: CASSAGQGRYEQYF. The CDR3 nucleotides read TGTGCCAGCAGCGCTGGACAGGGTCGGTACGAGCAGTACTTC. This chain joins TRBV5-6 and TRBJ2-7; 8 bases line up with TRBD1. Per germline, CDR1 SGHDT and CDR2 YYEEEE. CDR3 length: 14 amino acids. V lost 4 bases to trimming and J lost 4 bases; unmatched junction nucleotides: 7.

This chain connects TRBV11-3 to TRBJ2-5; D is perhaps TRBD2 (7 bases). The CDR3 is 14 amino acids. The germline V and J ends were trimmed by 5 bases and 4 bases, with 14 bases remaining between them. The germline V gene encodes CDR1 SGHNT and CDR2 YENEEA. In nucleotides, the CDR3 is TGTGCCAGCAGCGTAAGGGGGGGACGAGAGACCCAGTACTTC. Its protein product is CASSVRGGRETQYF.

This clone has a handful of counts. This chain links TRBV5-1 with TRBJ2-3; D is ambiguous. In germline, CDR1 is SGHRS, CDR2 YFSETQ. V was trimmed by 3 bases and J by 3 bases, leaving 11 bases between them. The length of the CDR3 is 14 residues. CDR3 residues: CASSWQATTDTQYF. DNA of the CDR3: TGCGCCAGCAGCTGGCAGGCGACGACAGATACGCAGTATTTT. Full variable domain (missing parts from reference TRBV5-1 and TRBJ2-3): KAGVTQTPRYLIKTRGQQVTLSCSPISGHRSVSWYQQTPGQGLQFLFEYFSETQRNKGNFPGRFSGRQFSNSRSEMNVSTLELGDSALYLCASSWQATTDTQYFGPGTRLTVL.

The chain is built from TRBV11-3 and TRBJ2-2; 12 nucleotides match TRBD2. V lost 1 base and J lost 5; bases outside the gene matches: 5. Germline lookup yields CDR1 SGHNT and CDR2 YENEEA. The CDR3 has 17 residues. CDR3 sequence: CASSLGTSGTRTGELFF. Here the CDR3 DNA reads TGTGCCAGCAGCTTAGGGACTAGCGGGACTCGGACCGGGGAGCTGTTTTTT.